A single sample gave rise to the 15 T cell receptor beta chains below, sequenced in a study of blood T cells in healthy people across ages. Combining a sample-barcoded 5' primer with a J-beta primer mix, a second PCR ran for roughly 6 to 12 cycles. TCRdb reprocessed the 5' RACE reads via MiXCR and lists one record per CDR3 protein. The sample shows some 750,000 distinct CDR3 sequences, 22% of them seen only once. Sequenced: blood. All receptors come from a man in his 70s in good health.

This clonotype has just a few counts. Sequence at one end of the junction differs from germline and may be a read error. This chain joins TRBV12-3 or TRBV12-4 and TRBJ1-2; D is unresolved. The CDR3 loop spans 14 amino acids. Written as DNA, the CDR3 is TGTGCCAGCAGTTTAGAGGTTCCTAACTATGGCTACGCCTTC. Translated: CASSLEVPNYGYAF.

This sequence joins TRBV14 and TRBJ2-2; 8 nucleotides match TRBD2. Germline V gene sequence: CDR1 SGHDN, CDR2 FVKESK. The V segment lost 3 bases and the J segment 4 bases; nucleotides outside the gene matches: 10. The CDR3 is made up of 17 amino acids. The CDR3 here is CASSQALLAGPTGELFF. In DNA, the CDR3 is TGTGCCAGCAGCCAGGCCCTCCTAGCGGGCCCCACCGGGGAGCTGTTTTTT. Full variable domain (outside the CDR3, taken from reference TRBV14 and TRBJ2-2): EAGVTQFPSHSVIEKGQTVTLRCDPISGHDNLYWYRRVMGKEIKFLLHFVKESKQDESGMPNNRFLAERTGGTYSTLKVQPAELEDSGVYFCASSQALLAGPTGELFFGEGSRLTVL.

The chain combines TRBV4-3 with TRBJ1-2; D is ambiguous. Germline CDR1 LGHNA, CDR2 YSLEER. Trimming removed 3 bases at V and 4 bases at J, with 6 bases between. This CDR3 has 12 amino acids. The CDR3 reads CASSQGFYGYTF. The CDR3 nucleotides read TGCGCCAGCAGCCAGGGGTTCTATGGCTACACCTTC.

The gene calls are TRBV20-1 and TRBJ2-5; TRBD1 matches at 7 bases. This CDR3 has 11 amino acids. CDR1 DFQATT and CDR2 SNEGSKA come from the germline V gene (reference sequence). The CDR3 bases are TGCAGCCAGGGGGTTCAAGAGACCCAGTACTTC. Amino acid sequence: CSQGVQETQYF.

This clonotype was recorded once. The chain joins TRBV6-5 to TRBJ2-5; D might be TRBD1 (6 bases). The closer fit of TRBJ2-7 to the DNA end suggests the J call may be wrong. The CDR3 extends over 15 amino acids. Germline-derived CDR1 and CDR2 are MNHEY and SVGAGI. The CDR3: CASRPTGQSFYEQYV. The CDR3 DNA follows: TGTGCCAGCAGACCAACCGGACAGTCATTCTACGAGCAGTACGTC.

This clonotype has just a few counts. This chain connects TRBV5-1 to TRBJ1-4; possibly TRBD1 for D (6 bases). The CDR3 covers 15 residues. Germline V CDR1 and CDR2: SGHRS, YFSETQ. Trimming took 3 bases from V and 8 from J, leaving 17 bases between them. The CDR3 nucleotides are TGCGCCAGCAGCTGGGGGCAGGGTTCGGGGGAAAAACTGTTTTTT. Translation: CASSWGQGSGEKLFF. Full variable domain (remainder filled in from reference TRBV5-1 and TRBJ1-4): KAGVTQTPRYLIKTRGQQVTLSCSPISGHRSVSWYQQTPGQGLQFLFEYFSETQRNKGNFPGRFSGRQFSNSRSEMNVSTLELGDSALYLCASSWGQGSGEKLFFGSGTQLSVL.

This clonotype came up a few times. V gene TRBV20-1 combines with J gene TRBJ2-5, with TRBD2 identical over 10 bases. V trimming: 6 bases; J trimming: 3 bases; junction bases outside the gene matches: 7. CDR1 is DFQATT and CDR2 is SNEGSKA in the germline V gene (reference sequence). There are 14 residues in the CDR3. Written as DNA, the CDR3 is TGCAGTGCGCCCACTAGCGGGATTGAAGAGACCCAGTACTTC. The encoded protein is CSAPTSGIEETQYF.

This clonotype was counted only a few times. The CDR3: CASSASGSSGANVLTF. The DNA for the CDR3 is TGTGCCAGCAGTGCCTCAGGTAGCTCTGGGGCCAACGTCCTGACTTTC. The J gene is TRBJ2-6, the V gene TRBV27, with D uncertain. Germline assignment: CDR1 MNHEY and CDR2 SMNVEV (reference sequence). The CDR3 extends over 16 amino acids. V gave up 5 bases and J gave up 0 bases, with 11 bases separating them.

This clonotype showed up just a few times. This rearrangement joins TRBV25-1 to TRBJ2-3; TRBD1 agrees at 8 bases. The CDR3 length is 14 residues. The germline gives CDR1 MGHDK, CDR2 SYGVNS. With 3 bases clipped from V and 6 bases from J, the junction kept 5 bases outside the gene matches. CDR3 sequence reads: CASSDTGGADTQYF. In nucleotides, the CDR3 is TGTGCCAGCAGTGATACAGGGGGAGCGGATACGCAGTATTTT.

This clonotype was found many times. The rearrangement links TRBV7-9 to TRBJ2-7; TRBD1 matches 9 bases. V shed 4 bases and J 2 bases; nucleotides not matched to a gene: 3. Looked up from germline, CDR1 is SEHNR and CDR2 is FQNEAQ (reference sequence). CDR3 length: 14 amino acids. The CDR3 nucleotides are TGTGCCAGCAGCTCCGGGACAGGGACCTACGAGCAGTACTTC. Protein product: CASSSGTGTYEQYF.

The chain joins TRBV12-3 or TRBV12-4 to TRBJ1-3, with D uncertain. CDR3 length: 13 amino acids. The V end was cut by 6 bases, the J end by 2 bases, with 8 bases between. CDR3 protein: CASSLVPGNTIYF. Written as DNA, the CDR3 is TGTGCCAGCAGCCTGGTGCCTGGAAACACCATATATTTT.

The rearrangement links TRBV12-3 or TRBV12-4 to TRBJ1-1; 8 nucleotides match TRBD1. This CDR3 contains 14 residues. V lost 7 bases to trimming and J lost 2 bases; unmatched junction nucleotides: 6. The CDR3, as DNA: TGTGCCAGCACTGCTGACAGGGGCAACACTGAAGCTTTCTTT. Amino acids: CASTADRGNTEAFF.

This clonotype has just a few counts. The chain recombines TRBV11-2 with TRBJ1-1; D ambiguous. The V gene lost 3 bases and the J gene lost 4 bases, with 9 bases spanning the gap. CDR3 size: 13 residues. CDR1 and CDR2 (germline): SGHAT, FQNNGV. The CDR3 bases are TGTGCCAGCAGCTTGTCTCCGAGCACTGAAGCTTTCTTT. As protein: CASSLSPSTEAFF. The full variable domain, its missing parts supplied by reference TRBV11-2 and TRBJ1-1, is EAGVAQSPRYKIIEKRQSVAFWCNPISGHATLYWYQQILGQGPKLLIQFQNNGVVDDSQLPKDRFSAERLKGVDSTLKIQPAKLEDSAVYLCASSLSPSTEAFFGQGTRLTVV.

This clonotype was recorded a few times. The rearrangement joins TRBV2 to TRBJ1-4; D ambiguous. The CDR3 totals 11 residues. V was clipped by 4 bases and J by 12 bases, with 9 bases between them. Looked up from germline, CDR1 is SNHLY and CDR2 is FYNNEI. The CDR3 sequence is CASSGETELFF. DNA for the CDR3: TGTGCCAGCAGTGGGGAGACGGAACTGTTTTTT.

The chain recombines TRBV6-6 with TRBJ1-1; TRBD1 matches at 8 bases. The junction had 11 bases not matched to a gene; V was cut back by 7 bases and J by 1 base. CDR3 length equals 16 residues. Germline loops: CDR1 MNHNY, CDR2 SVGAGI (reference sequence). CDR3 in amino acids: CASTFHRGGPNTEAFF. CDR3 bases: TGTGCCAGCACCTTCCACAGGGGGGGACCGAACACTGAAGCTTTCTTT.